The present T cell receptor (beta chain) was sequenced within a study of blood T cells in healthy people across ages. Unmatched junction bases numbered 6, after V lost 6 bases and J lost 0 bases. The germline V gene has CDR1 DFQATT and CDR2 SNEGSKA (reference sequence). This CDR3 is built from 15 residues. The authors ran a second PCR of 7 to 11 cycles using a sample-barcoded 5' primer and a J-beta primer mix. TCRdb processed the 5' RACE reads anew with MiXCR; each CDR3 protein has one entry. The data contain some 890,000 distinct CDR3 sequences, about 29% of them singletons. At least ten counts were recorded for this clonotype. This same sample was also part of a study on T cells of mothers and their children. As reported in that work: Mothers gave over 9.5 million TCR beta CDR3 reads each, and children around 3 million each.

The sample was blood. The sequence was obtained from a woman between 35 and 50 years old in good health. The rearrangement links TRBV20-1 to TRBJ2-4; 9 bases fit TRBD2. Here the CDR3 DNA reads TGCAGTGCCGTGACTAGCGGAATAGCCAAAAACATTCAGTACTTC. This codes for CSAVTSGIAKNIQYF.